This entry concerns a single TCR beta chain. The data were taken from a study of blood T cell repertoires in COVID-19. Overall study context: Researchers got acute and convalescent COVID-19 samples from the United States, Italy and Spain. T cells, B-cell-depleted T cells, or PBMCs provided the cDNA or gDNA that served as material.

Method: immunoSEQ multiplex PCR; TCRdb's copy keeps in-frame clones and lacks some. The profile shows roughly 41,000 clones, nearly 90% of them singletons. CDR3 length: 19 amino acids. V gave up 1 base and J gave up 0 bases; unmatched junction bases: 11. Germline V gene lookup returns CDR1 MNHEY and CDR2 SMNVEV (reference sequence). Sequenced material: peripheral blood. This receptor was identified in a man aged 55 to 69 with active COVID-19. The genes are TRBV27 and TRBJ2-5, with 10 bases fitting TRBD2. Here the CDR3 reads CASSLFFPRTSGNQETQYF. The DNA for the CDR3 is TGTGCCAGCAGTTTATTTTTCCCCCGGACTAGCGGAAACCAAGAGACCCAGTACTTC.